Sequencing of this T cell receptor (beta chain) was carried out in a study of cytomegalovirus exposure and HLA in healthy donors. Study results and caveats: The study listed roughly 150 cytomegalovirus-associated TCR beta chains. Earlier results showed most TCR beta V segments being productive about 87% or about 30% of the time.

With regard to this clone: The target antigen is unknown.

The PCR was carried out with 60 Vbeta primers and 13 Jbeta primers. Generated by immunoSEQ multiplex PCR, the TCRdb table keeps only in-frame clones and is missing some. The top ten hold roughly 3.5% of the sample, which has approximately 110,000 clones, about 84% seen once. Germline loops: CDR1 DFQATT, CDR2 SNEGSKA (reference sequence). Trimming took 6 bases from V and 4 from J, leaving 10 bases between them. CDR3 length equals 11 residues. The receptor was isolated from a man aged 35-49 years in good health and CMV-seronegative. The rearrangement uses TRBV20-1 and TRBJ2-7, with unresolved D. Sample: PBMCs. For the CDR3, the DNA is TGCAGTGCGATAACAGAGTACGAGCAGTACTTC. It yields the protein CSAITEYEQYF.